This T cell receptor (beta chain) comes out of a study of blood T cell repertoires in COVID-19 (TCRdb year 2020). Context from the whole study: Samples from collaborators originated in the United States, Italy and Spain and spanned both the acute and convalescent phases of COVID-19. Deeply sampled blood TCRbeta repertoires from subjects exposed to, actively infected with, or recovered from COVID-19 were included in the dataset. Samples came from the ongoing ImmuneRACE study (first 160 participants) plus 1,254 subjects from 6 global collaborators. HLA class I and class II types, where available, came from metadata supplied by the sample provider rather than from assay-based typing. The material from the prospective study consisted of cDNA or gDNA derived from T cells, B-cell-depleted T cells, or PBMCs. The repertoires were released in a freely available public database intended as a resource for research on the immune response to SARS-CoV-2. A de-identified subject ID, COVID-19 status, age in years and sex were almost always included in the sample metadata.

The immunoSEQ Assay, a bias-controlled multiplex PCR, was used to amplify TCRbeta CDR3 regions from genomic DNA. Under the source paper's analysis protocol: Within the assay, amplification of reference gene primers was used to estimate how many nucleated cells each sample contained. To quantify the absolute abundance of each unique TCRbeta CDR3 rearrangement, sequence reads were collapsed and filtered. For each sample, productive Simpson clonality was calculated as the square root of Simpson's diversity index across productive rearrangements. Entries here come from immuneACCESS through TCRdb and include only in-frame sequences with V and J called. Some clones fail to appear in such tables; in the studies checked, an unresolved V gene covers under half of the shortfall, and the cause of the remainder is unknown. V and J calls and clone size are copied from that table; D and trimming were computed from the DNA. Counted in this sample were roughly 140,000 clones; 70% to 90% of them appeared once. The ten largest make up approximately 8% of the sample.

With regard to this clone: The clone's antigen remains unknown. No much larger clonotype is one base removed from it; base qualities were not supplied.

V and J are truncated by 4 bases and 7 bases respectively, leaving an intervening sequence of 26 bases. In the germline V gene (reference sequence), CDR1 corresponds to LNHDA and CDR2 to SQIVND. The CDR3 sequence holds 19 residues, the cysteine and phenylalanine included. Only the CDR3 DNA is retained, 57 bases long and in frame from the first base. Study-level results and caveats: How much clinical and demographic metadata was included differed by source and by participant, and the metadata was provided uncurated.

One collaborating source in Seattle enrolled patients during active infection and followed them longitudinally through the course of disease. Collaborating institutions collected whole blood in K2EDTA tubes following their own protocols. For TCRbeta analysis, collaborators shipped samples as frozen whole blood, isolated PBMCs, or DNA extracted from either of those sample types. The sample taken for sequencing was peripheral blood. The sequence links TRBV19 to TRBJ1-6; no D gene is confidently identified. The clonotype was recovered from a woman aged 55-69 years with COVID-19, enrolled during active disease. CDR3 region: CASSKAPLLFSSGNSPLHF. The DNA sequence is TGTGCCAGTAGTAAAGCCCCGCTTTTATTCTCGTCAGGCAATTCACCCCTCCACTTT.